This entry lists 32 T cell receptor beta chains sequenced from one sample in a study of OX40 agonist ivuxolimab in advanced cancers. Clones were sequenced by immunoSEQ multiplex PCR, and TCRdb holds only the in-frame ones, with some missing. The sample lists tens of thousands of clones; around nine tenths were seen once. The sequencing here drew on CD4+ or CD8+ T cells sorted from blood, taken in a trial of the OX40 agonist ivuxolimab. These receptors came from an adult with an advanced solid tumor such as melanoma, head and neck, liver or kidney cancer.

The chain employs TRBV19 and TRBJ2-7, with D unresolved. Between the trimmed V and J ends, which lost 5 bases and 2 bases, there was a span of 13 bases. Germline CDR1 is LNHDA and CDR2 is SQIVND (reference sequence). The CDR3 length is 14 residues. In DNA, the CDR3 is TGTGCCAGTAGTTTACAGCAAACCCCCTACGAGCAGTACTTC. Translation gives CASSLQQTPYEQYF. Full variable domain (outside the CDR3, taken from reference TRBV19 and TRBJ2-7): DGGITQSPKYLFRKEGQNVTLSCEQNLNHDAMYWYRQDPGQGLRLIYYSQIVNDFQKGDIAEGYSVSREKKESFPLTVTSAQKNPTAFYLCASSLQQTPYEQYFGPGTRLTVT.

V is TRBV19 and J is TRBJ2-1, with TRBD2 identical over 10 bases. The J segment lost 9 bases and the V segment lost 4 bases, leaving 0 bases of the junction unmatched. The germline V gene has CDR1 LNHDA and CDR2 SQIVND (reference sequence). The CDR3 is 12 amino acids. The CDR3 is CASSTSGSEQFF. In nucleotides, the CDR3 is TGTGCCAGTAGTACTAGCGGGAGTGAGCAGTTCTTC.

The chain recombines TRBV10-3 with TRBJ1-1; D uncertain. The CDR3 has 14 amino acids. V was cut by 2 bases and J by 0 bases, with 7 bases left in between. Looked up from germline, CDR1 is ENHRY and CDR2 is SYGVKD. The CDR3 nucleotides read TGTGCCATCAGTGAGGCCATTCTGAACACTGAAGCTTTCTTT. It translates to CAISEAILNTEAFF.

V gene TRBV19 combines with J gene TRBJ1-5, with 9 bases identical to TRBD1. V dropped 5 bases and J dropped 9; count of bases not matched to a gene: 8. CDR3 length equals 14 residues. Per the germline V gene, CDR1 is LNHDA and CDR2 is SQIVND (reference sequence). Here the CDR3 DNA reads TGTGCCAGTAGTTCCGGGACAGGGCTGCCGCCCCAGCATTTT. The encoded protein is CASSSGTGLPPQHF.

The rearrangement uses TRBV11-2 and TRBJ1-3; D is unresolved. V dropped 0 bases and J dropped 0 bases, with 15 bases sitting between them. Germline CDR1 SGHAT, CDR2 FQNNGV. This CDR3 contains 18 residues. The CDR3 DNA sequence: TGTGCCAGCAGCTTAGATCTTCTCGCCTTTGGCTCTGGAAACACCATATATTTT. It specifies CASSLDLLAFGSGNTIYF.

This chain uses TRBV5-5 with TRBJ1-2, with unresolved D. This CDR3 has 14 residues. V lost 3 bases to trimming and J lost 4 bases, with 13 bases between them. From germline, CDR1 is SGHKS and CDR2 YYEKEE (reference sequence). In DNA, the CDR3 is TGTGCCAGCAGCTCAGATTTAGCTGCCTATGGCTACACCTTC. Translating it yields CASSSDLAAYGYTF.

The V gene is TRBV4-2, the J gene TRBJ1-2; D is perhaps TRBD1 (5 bases). Germline V gene sequence: CDR1 LGHNA, CDR2 YNFKEQ. This CDR3 is 13 amino acids long. Trimming stripped 1 base from V and 12 bases from J, with 15 bases between. CDR3 amino acids: CASSQVGPGLNTF. The CDR3 coding sequence is TGTGCCAGCAGCCAAGTGGGTCCAGGGCTAAACACCTTC.

V gene TRBV5-1 combines with J gene TRBJ1-3; unclear D gene. CDR3 size: 16 residues. Trimming removed 0 bases at V and 2 bases at J, with 12 bases between. From germline, CDR1 is SGHRS and CDR2 YFSETQ. The CDR3 bases are TGCGCCAGCAGCTTGGAGCCGGCGGGCGCTGGAAACACCATATATTTT. It specifies CASSLEPAGAGNTIYF.

V usage is TRBV6-5 and J usage is TRBJ2-7; 10 nucleotides line up with TRBD2. Germline V CDR1 and CDR2: MNHEY, SVGAGI. Trimming cost V 7 bases and J 6 bases; bases outside gene matches: 12. CDR3 length equals 15 residues. This CDR3 is CASKDGLAGVTEQYF. In nucleotides, the CDR3 is TGTGCCAGCAAGGATGGGCTAGCGGGAGTAACCGAGCAGTACTTC.

The gene calls are TRBV15 and TRBJ2-5; TRBD2 aligns across 8 bases. With V trimmed by 5 bases and J by 1 base, 6 bases remained unmatched. The CDR3 sequence is 15 residues long. The germline V gene encodes CDR1 LNHNV and CDR2 YYDKDF (reference sequence). The CDR3 sequence is CATSPRGGAQETQYF. The CDR3 DNA is TGTGCCACCAGCCCCCGGGGGGGGGCCCAAGAGACCCAGTACTTC. Supplemented by reference TRBV15 and TRBJ2-5, the full variable domain reads DAMVIQNPRYQVTQFGKPVTLSCSQTLNHNVMYWYQQKSSQAPKLLFHYYDKDFNNEADTPDNFQSRRPNTSFCFLDIRSPGLGDTAMYLCATSPRGGAQETQYFGPGTRLLVL.

The rearrangement links TRBV4-1 to TRBJ2-6, with 9 bases lining up with TRBD1. The V gene's germline CDR1 is MGHRA and CDR2 YSYEKL. The CDR3 runs 18 residues. After removal of 3 bases from V and 3 bases from J, the junction contained 9 bases not matched to a gene. Here the CDR3 reads CASSQEGQGRSGANVLTF. The CDR3 DNA is TGCGCCAGCAGCCAGGAGGGACAGGGAAGAAGTGGGGCCAACGTCCTGACTTTC.

The V and J genes are TRBV7-8 and TRBJ2-5; D not resolved. Trimming took 1 base from V and 4 from J, leaving 4 bases between them. This CDR3 is built from 12 residues. Per the germline V gene, CDR1 is SGHVS and CDR2 is FQNEAQ. CDR3: CASSLGIETQYF. CDR3 coding DNA: TGTGCCAGCAGCTTAGGCATAGAGACCCAGTACTTC.

CDR3 region: CASSRGGGRTTEAFF. CDR3 nucleotide sequence: TGTGCCAGCAGCCGAGGTGGGGGGCGGACCACTGAAGCTTTCTTT. This chain uses TRBV13 with TRBJ1-1; D perhaps matches TRBD1 (6 bases). Trimming pared 5 bases from V and 4 bases from J, leaving 17 bases between. Germline CDR1 and CDR2: PRHDT and FYEKMQ (reference sequence). CDR3 length equals 15 residues. The full variable domain, completed using reference TRBV13 and TRBJ1-1, is AAGVIQSPRHLIKEKRETATLKCYPIPRHDTVYWYQQGPGQDPQFLISFYEKMQSDKGSIPDRFSAQQFSDYHSELNMSSLELGDSALYFCASSRGGGRTTEAFFGQGTRLTVV.

V usage is TRBV5-4 and J usage is TRBJ1-3, with unresolved D. The CDR3 loop spans 19 amino acids. V was pared by 1 base and J by 2 bases, with 22 bases between. Germline CDR1 is SGHNT and CDR2 is YYREEE (reference sequence). DNA for the CDR3: TGTGCCAGCAGCTTGACAAGGTTTACCGGGAGGGATCCTGGAAACACCATATATTTT. This gives the protein CASSLTRFTGRDPGNTIYF.

V is TRBV5-4 and J is TRBJ2-7, with D hard to call. Germline V lookup: CDR1 SGHNT, CDR2 YYREEE (reference sequence). The CDR3 has 19 residues. Trimming pared 1 base from V and 2 bases from J, leaving 25 bases between. CDR3 DNA: TGTGCCAGCAGCTTGACCCCCTCCGGGCCGAACATGATCGCCTACGAGCAGTACTTC. Translation: CASSLTPSGPNMIAYEQYF. The entire variable domain, with the rest obtained from reference TRBV5-4 and TRBJ2-7, is as follows: ETGVTQSPTHLIKTRGQQVTLRCSSQSGHNTVSWYQQALGQGPQFIFQYYREEENGRGNFPPRFSGLQFPNYSSELNVNALELDDSALYLCASSLTPSGPNMIAYEQYFGPGTRLTVT.

This clone has just a few counts. The chain has TRBV7-8 and TRBJ2-7; D gene uncertain. The germline V gene has CDR1 SGHVS and CDR2 FQNEAQ. Trimming left V 1 base short and J 1 base short, with 14 bases between. The length of the CDR3 is 16 residues. The CDR3 region has the DNA TGTGCCAGCAGCTTAGGGGCCGCGACCCCATCCTACGAGCAGTACTTC. Translation gives CASSLGAATPSYEQYF.

V and J are TRBV19 and TRBJ2-3; the D is unclear. V was cut by 2 bases and J by 5 bases, with 5 bases left in between. The CDR3 is 12 amino acids. Germline-derived CDR1 and CDR2 are LNHDA and SQIVND (reference sequence). The CDR3 sequence is CASSIQRDTQYF. CDR3 DNA sequence: TGTGCCAGTAGTATACAAAGAGATACGCAGTATTTT.

The V gene is TRBV11-2, the J gene TRBJ2-5; possibly TRBD1 for D (6 bases). The CDR3 runs 15 residues. Germline V lookup: CDR1 SGHAT, CDR2 FQNNGV. V lost 3 bases, J lost 5 bases, and 16 bases lay in between. CDR3 residues: CASSFSGERLETQYF. Written as DNA, the CDR3 is TGTGCCAGCAGCTTTTCAGGGGAGCGGTTGGAGACCCAGTACTTC.

The chain couples TRBV19 to TRBJ1-3; 7 positions match TRBD1. The CDR3 extends over 16 amino acids. From germline, CDR1 is LNHDA and CDR2 SQIVND (reference sequence). Trimming cost V 4 bases and J 0 bases; bases outside gene matches: 6. The CDR3 spells CASSRDRVDSGNTIYF. The CDR3 coding sequence is TGTGCCAGTAGTAGAGACAGGGTAGACTCTGGAAACACCATATATTTT.

The chain joins TRBV9 to TRBJ1-5; a weak D match, TRBD1 (6 bases). V lost 3 bases, J lost 4 bases, and 14 bases lay in between. This CDR3 region has 15 residues. In germline, CDR1 is SGDLS, CDR2 YYNGEE. The DNA of the CDR3 is TGTGCCAGCAGCGCCCTAGGGGGGACTAATCAGCCCCAGCATTTT. This sequence encodes CASSALGGTNQPQHF.

The V gene is TRBV7-9, the J gene TRBJ1-4; weak D call: TRBD1 (6 bases). Germline CDR1 and CDR2: SEHNR and FQNEAQ (reference sequence). This CDR3 has 17 residues. Trimming cost V 5 bases and J 0 bases, with 16 bases left between them. CDR3 bases: TGTGCCAGCAGCACCCGACAGGCGGCAACAACTAATGAAAAACTGTTTTTT. Translation: CASSTRQAATTNEKLFF.

This chain uses TRBV5-5 with TRBJ2-3; 9 bases map to TRBD2. This CDR3 has 16 residues. CDR1 is SGHKS, CDR2 YYEKEE, per germline (reference sequence). V trimming: 7 bases; J trimming: 6 bases; junction bases outside the gene matches: 15. As DNA, the CDR3 is TGTGCCAGCGATCGTAAGGCTAGCGGGACGATTGATACGCAGTATTTT. Translating it yields CASDRKASGTIDTQYF.

This chain uses TRBV2 with TRBJ2-3; 9 bases fit TRBD2. CDR1 SNHLY and CDR2 FYNNEI come from the germline V gene. V was pared by 1 base and J by 5 bases, with 1 base of the junction left unmatched. This CDR3 has 14 residues. CDR3 bases: TGTGCCAGCAGTGAAGTTAGCGGGAGAGATACGCAGTATTTT. Protein: CASSEVSGRDTQYF.

This chain uses TRBV5-1 with TRBJ1-1; 8 nucleotides agree with TRBD1. The germline CDR1 and CDR2 sequences are SGHRS and YFSETQ. This CDR3 contains 17 residues. The J segment lost 0 bases and the V segment lost 0 bases, leaving 7 bases of the junction unmatched. CDR3 in amino acids: CASSLEFPGGMNTEAFF. The CDR3 nucleotides are TGCGCCAGCAGCTTGGAATTTCCAGGGGGCATGAACACTGAAGCTTTCTTT.

The V call is TRBV5-5, the J call TRBJ2-5, with D possibly being TRBD1 or TRBD2 (5 bases each). Trimming pared 4 bases from V and 2 bases from J, leaving 15 bases between. Germline CDR1 and CDR2: SGHKS and YYEKEE (reference sequence). The CDR3 loop spans 15 amino acids. DNA of the CDR3: TGTGCCAGCAGCCAAAATTGGGGGTGGCAAGAGACCCAGTACTTC. Translation: CASSQNWGWQETQYF.

This chain uses TRBV10-1 with TRBJ2-2; a weak D match, TRBD2 (6 bases). V was trimmed by 3 bases and J by 1 base, leaving 15 bases between them. The CDR3 loop spans 17 amino acids. Germline V gene sequence: CDR1 WNHNN, CDR2 SYGVQD (reference sequence). CDR3 bases: TGCGCCAGCAGTGATAAAGGCTACGGGGGGAACACCGGGGAGCTGTTTTTT. This encodes CASSDKGYGGNTGELFF.

This clone appeared a single time. This chain links TRBV4-2 with TRBJ1-5, with a possible D match to TRBD1 (5 bases). The CDR3 is made up of 16 amino acids. The germline V gene encodes CDR1 LGHNA and CDR2 YNFKEQ. V shed 4 bases and J shed 1 base, with 14 bases lying between them. The CDR3 nucleotides read TGTGCCAGCAGCCCCGGCGGGGGTGTCAGCAATCAGCCCCAGCATTTT. Encoded protein: CASSPGGGVSNQPQHF.

The CDR3 loop is CASTLTGNTEAFF. The CDR3 DNA follows: TGTGCCAGCACCCTCACAGGTAACACTGAAGCTTTCTTT. This chain connects TRBV7-9 to TRBJ1-1; possible D gene TRBD1, 5 bases. Germline CDR1 and CDR2: SEHNR and FQNEAQ (reference sequence). The CDR3 spans 13 residues. V was trimmed by 7 bases and J by 2 bases, leaving 11 bases between them.

The chain joins TRBV6-5 to TRBJ1-3; D uncertain. Germline V gene data show CDR1 as MNHEY and CDR2 as SVGAGI. CDR3 length equals 15 residues. The V and J ends lost 0 bases and 0 bases respectively, with 6 bases between them. CDR3 sequence: CASSYSISSGNTIYF. The CDR3 region has the DNA TGTGCCAGCAGTTACTCAATAAGCTCTGGAAACACCATATATTTT.

The chain joins TRBV6-1 to TRBJ2-1; 10 nucleotides agree with TRBD2. Germline CDR1 is MNHNS and CDR2 is SASEGT. Losses at the gene ends were 2 bases for V and 0 bases for J; bases not matched to a gene: 13. The CDR3 contains 20 residues. The CDR3 DNA reads as TGTGCCAGCAGTGAATTGGGTAGCGGGAGGTACTACAGCTCCTACAATGAGCAGTTCTTC. Amino acids: CASSELGSGRYYSSYNEQFF.

The chain links TRBV10-3 to TRBJ2-1; 7 nucleotides agree with TRBD2. V lost 5 bases to trimming and J lost 3 bases; unmatched junction nucleotides: 4. The CDR3 is 14 amino acids. Germline V gene sequence: CDR1 ENHRY, CDR2 SYGVKD. This CDR3 is CAISLRGDYNEQFF. CDR3 in DNA: TGTGCCATCAGTCTTCGGGGGGACTACAATGAGCAGTTCTTC.

The chain joins TRBV7-2 to TRBJ2-7; D may be TRBD1 (5 bases). The CDR3 loop spans 14 amino acids. Germline V lookup: CDR1 SGHTA, CDR2 FQGNSA. Trimming pared 1 base from V and 0 bases from J, leaving 7 bases between. The CDR3 is CASSLGDSSYEQYF. CDR3 nucleotide sequence: TGTGCCAGCAGCTTAGGTGACAGCTCCTACGAGCAGTACTTC.